This record covers a single T cell receptor beta chain. Its antigen specificity is not known. No base-level quality is on record; no much larger clone is a single base apart. The data originate from a study of CD8 T cells in Susac syndrome (dated by TCRdb to about 2019). Regarding the complete study: The study used repertoire sequencing to test whether antigen drove CD8+ T cell activation and differentiation in Susac syndrome. The study compared CD8+ T cell repertoire clonality among 12 healthy donors, 14 Susac syndrome patients and some 16 multiple sclerosis patients. On the study overall, not on this receptor specifically: The number of individuals in the TCR sequencing and HLA analysis was acknowledged as relatively small.

RNA was extracted with the RNeasy kit and roughly 0.45 to 1 ug was reverse transcribed using random hexamers. The immunoSEQ multiplex PCR assay, covering 54 Vbeta and 13 Jbeta segments, was used to amplify TCR beta CDR3 regions. PCR amplification bias was corrected using a synthetic template baseline for primer optimization and computational correction. As for the authors' bioinformatics: Only productive sequences were kept, with reads annotated to V, D and J genes according to IMGT and analyzed in immunoSEQ Analyzer. Clonality was computed as one minus Shannon entropy normalized by log2 of the number of productive unique sequences. For each patient and control, public and private clones were evaluated among the 100 most prevalent clones. Susac-specific clones were defined as absent from healthy and MS cohorts, 800 to 1,200 published viral clones and other ImmuneACCESS disease sequences. TCRdb's own reprocessing of the public reads used fastp at Q25 and MiXCR and kept productive beta chains. Rows are unified per CDR3 protein, each entry keeping the most common DNA and genes. The V and J calls come from TCRdb's annotation, not from the publication. The sample yields roughly 150,000 distinct CDR3 sequences; approximately 96% were counted once. More than 0.2% of the sample goes to the ten largest clones.

For CDR1 and CDR2, the germline V gene lists SNHLY and FYNNEI. Trimming takes 7 bases off V and 7 bases off J; junction bases not matched to a gene: 4. The CDR3 spans 12 residues, from the cysteine through the phenylalanine. Of the read, only the CDR3 DNA is kept; its 36 bases are in frame from base 1. Peripheral blood CD8+ and CD4+ T cells from healthy donors, Susac syndrome patients and multiple sclerosis patients were profiled by high-throughput TCR beta sequencing. Multiple sclerosis controls were treatment-naive patients with stable or active relapsing-remitting disease fulfilling revised McDonald criteria. Bulk CD8+ and CD4+ T cells were purified magnetically by negative isolation, whereas CD8+ TEMRA cells were enriched by FACS. Blood was drawn into EDTA tubes, processed within 24 hours, and PBMCs were isolated by density gradient centrifugation. PBMCs intended for TCR sequencing were cryopreserved in liquid nitrogen and thawed later in a water bath at 37 degrees C. The sorted or isolated CD4+, CD8+ and CD8+ TEMRA cells had a purity of 90% or higher.

Recombination linked TRBV2 to TRBJ1-2; TRBD1 matches 9 bases in the middle. This clonotype originated in a human donor with multiple sclerosis. What was sequenced was CD8+ T cells from PBMCs. The base sequence is TGTGCCAGCATCAGACAGGGGGGTGGCTACACCTTC. Its coded protein is CASIRQGGGYTF. Here the CDR3 is joined to the reference TRBV2 and TRBJ1-2 genes, and the full variable domain is: EPEVTQTPSHQVTQMGQEVILRCVPISNHLYFYWYRQILGQKVEFLVSFYNNEISEKSEIFDDQFSVERPDGSNFTLKIRSTKLEDSAMYFCASIRQGGGYTFGSGTRLTVV.